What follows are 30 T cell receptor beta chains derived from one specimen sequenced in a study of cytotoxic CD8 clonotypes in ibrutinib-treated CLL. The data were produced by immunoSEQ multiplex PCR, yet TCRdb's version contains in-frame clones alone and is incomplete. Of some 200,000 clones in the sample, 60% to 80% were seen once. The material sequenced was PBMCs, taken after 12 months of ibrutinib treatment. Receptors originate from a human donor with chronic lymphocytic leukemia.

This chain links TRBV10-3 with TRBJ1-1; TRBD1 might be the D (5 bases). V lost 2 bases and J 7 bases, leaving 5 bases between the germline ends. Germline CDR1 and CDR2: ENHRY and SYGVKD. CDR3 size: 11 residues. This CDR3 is CAISEGGEAFF. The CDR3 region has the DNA TGTGCCATCAGTGAGGGGGGTGAAGCTTTCTTT.

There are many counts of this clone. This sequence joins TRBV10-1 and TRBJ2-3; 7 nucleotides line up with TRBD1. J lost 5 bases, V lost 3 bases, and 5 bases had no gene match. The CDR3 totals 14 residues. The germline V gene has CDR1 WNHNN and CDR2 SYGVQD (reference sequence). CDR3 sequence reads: CASSDGTVGDTQYF. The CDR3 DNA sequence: TGCGCCAGCAGTGACGGGACAGTGGGAGATACGCAGTATTTT.

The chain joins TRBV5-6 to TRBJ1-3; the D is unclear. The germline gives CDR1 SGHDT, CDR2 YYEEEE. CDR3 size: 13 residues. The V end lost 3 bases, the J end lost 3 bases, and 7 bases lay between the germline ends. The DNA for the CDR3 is TGTGCCAGCAGCTGGGGAGGTGGAAACACCATATATTTT. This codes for CASSWGGGNTIYF.

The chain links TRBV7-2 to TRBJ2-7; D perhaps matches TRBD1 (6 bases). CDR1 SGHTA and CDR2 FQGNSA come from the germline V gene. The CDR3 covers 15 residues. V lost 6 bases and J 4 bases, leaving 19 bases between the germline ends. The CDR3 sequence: CASSPTGPIYYEQYF. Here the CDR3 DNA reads TGTGCCAGCAGTCCTACAGGGCCTATTTATTACGAGCAGTACTTC. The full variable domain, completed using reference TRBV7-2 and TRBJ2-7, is GAGVSQSPSNKVTEKGKDVELRCDPISGHTALYWYRQSLGQGLEFLIYFQGNSAPDKSGLPSDRFSAERTGGSVSTLTIQRTQQEDSAVYLCASSPTGPIYYEQYFGPGTRLTVT.

CDR3 residues: CASSPRQGAVEQYF. CDR3 bases: TGTGCCAGCTCACCAAGGCAGGGGGCCGTCGAGCAGTACTTC. The chain carries TRBV18 and TRBJ2-7, with TRBD1 matching over 8 bases. The CDR3 is 14 residues long. The J segment lost 6 bases and the V segment lost 2 bases, leaving 6 bases of the junction unmatched. Germline V lookup: CDR1 KGHSH, CDR2 LQKENI.

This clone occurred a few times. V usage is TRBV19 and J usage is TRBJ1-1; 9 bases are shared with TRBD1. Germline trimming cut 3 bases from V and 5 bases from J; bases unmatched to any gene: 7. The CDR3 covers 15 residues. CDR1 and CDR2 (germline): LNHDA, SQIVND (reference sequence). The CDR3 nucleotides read TGTGCCAGTAGTATCGGAAACAGGGGGCTGACTGAAGCTTTCTTT. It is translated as CASSIGNRGLTEAFF.

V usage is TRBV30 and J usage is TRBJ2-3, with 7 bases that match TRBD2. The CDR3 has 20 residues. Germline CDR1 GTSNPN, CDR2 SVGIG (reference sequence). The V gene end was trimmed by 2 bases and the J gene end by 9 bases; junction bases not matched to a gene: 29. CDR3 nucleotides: TGTGCCTGGAGTAACAATAACCGGGGGGAGCGACCCCCGAGGGGTGTGACGCAGTATTTT. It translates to CAWSNNNRGERPPRGVTQYF.

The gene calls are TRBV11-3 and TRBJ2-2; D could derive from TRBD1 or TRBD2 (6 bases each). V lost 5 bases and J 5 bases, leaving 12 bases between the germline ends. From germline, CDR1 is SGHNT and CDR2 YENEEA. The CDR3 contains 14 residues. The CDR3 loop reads CASSPGAGTGELFF. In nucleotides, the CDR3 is TGTGCCAGCAGCCCGGGGGCGGGTACCGGGGAGCTGTTTTTT.

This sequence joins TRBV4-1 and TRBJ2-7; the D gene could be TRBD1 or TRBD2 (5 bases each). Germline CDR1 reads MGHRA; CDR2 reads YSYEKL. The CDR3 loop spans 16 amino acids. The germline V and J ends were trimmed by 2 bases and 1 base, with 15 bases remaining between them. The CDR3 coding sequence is TGCGCCAGCAGCCAACACCCGGGGCAGGAGTCCTACGAGCAGTACTTC. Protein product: CASSQHPGQESYEQYF.

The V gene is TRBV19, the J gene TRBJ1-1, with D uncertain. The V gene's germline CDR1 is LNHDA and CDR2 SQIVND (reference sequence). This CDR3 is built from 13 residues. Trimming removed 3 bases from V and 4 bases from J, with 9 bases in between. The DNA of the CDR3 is TGTGCCAGTAGTATGGAGTCATTCACTGAAGCTTTCTTT. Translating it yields CASSMESFTEAFF.

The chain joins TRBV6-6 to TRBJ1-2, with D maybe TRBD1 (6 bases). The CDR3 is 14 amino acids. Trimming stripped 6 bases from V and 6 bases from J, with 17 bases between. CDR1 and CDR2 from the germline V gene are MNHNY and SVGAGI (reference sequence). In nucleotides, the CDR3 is TGTGCCAGCAGCCAACAGGGTGGAAAGGATGGCTACACCTTC. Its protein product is CASSQQGGKDGYTF.

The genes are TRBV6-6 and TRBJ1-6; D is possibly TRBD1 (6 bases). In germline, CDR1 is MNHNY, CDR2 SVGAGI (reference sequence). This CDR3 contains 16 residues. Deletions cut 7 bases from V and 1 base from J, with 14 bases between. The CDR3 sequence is CASTPNRASYNSPLHF. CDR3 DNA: TGTGCCAGCACCCCTAACAGGGCGTCCTATAATTCACCCCTCCACTTT.

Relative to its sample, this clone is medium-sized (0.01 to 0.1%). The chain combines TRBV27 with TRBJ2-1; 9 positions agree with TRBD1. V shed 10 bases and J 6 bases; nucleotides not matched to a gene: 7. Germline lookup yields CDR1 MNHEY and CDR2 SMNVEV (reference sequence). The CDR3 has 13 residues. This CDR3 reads CAIRTGAVNEQFF. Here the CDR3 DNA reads TGTGCCATCCGGACAGGGGCGGTCAATGAGCAGTTCTTC.

In nucleotides, the CDR3 is TGCAGTGCCAGGGGTGACACTGAAGCTTTCTTT. Translation: CSARGDTEAFF. The V and J genes are TRBV20-1 and TRBJ1-1; TRBD1 might be the D (6 bases). CDR1 DFQATT and CDR2 SNEGSKA come from the germline V gene (reference sequence). This CDR3 region has 11 residues. Trimming stripped 6 bases from V and 3 bases from J, with 8 bases between.

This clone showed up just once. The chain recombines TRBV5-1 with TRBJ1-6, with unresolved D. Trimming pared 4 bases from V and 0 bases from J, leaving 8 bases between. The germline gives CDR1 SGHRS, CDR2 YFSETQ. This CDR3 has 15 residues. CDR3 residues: CASSPGDSYNSPLHF. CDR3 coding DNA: TGCGCCAGCAGCCCTGGTGACTCCTATAATTCACCCCTCCACTTT.

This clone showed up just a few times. CDR3 DNA: TGTGCCAGCTCCGGGGGCGCAGGCGAAAAACTGTTTTTT. Protein sequence: CASSGGAGEKLFF. This rearrangement joins TRBV18 to TRBJ1-4, with D possibly being TRBD1 (6 bases). Trimming took 6 bases from V and 8 from J, leaving 13 bases between them. In germline, CDR1 is KGHSH, CDR2 LQKENI. This CDR3 is 13 amino acids long.

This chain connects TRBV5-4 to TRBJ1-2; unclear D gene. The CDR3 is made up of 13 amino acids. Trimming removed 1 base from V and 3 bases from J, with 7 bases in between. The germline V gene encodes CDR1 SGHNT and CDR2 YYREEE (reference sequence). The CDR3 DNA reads TGTGCCAGCAGCTTGAGTCAGTACTATGGCTACACCTTC. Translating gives CASSLSQYYGYTF.

The CDR3 region is CASSSRDRDQVKQYF. CDR3 nucleotide sequence: TGTGCCAGCAGTTCCCGGGACAGGGATCAGGTAAAGCAGTACTTC. The chain carries TRBV27 and TRBJ2-7, with 9 bases lining up with TRBD1. Germline values: CDR1 MNHEY, CDR2 SMNVEV (reference sequence). V dropped 4 bases and J dropped 8; count of bases not matched to a gene: 12. The CDR3 consists of 15 residues.

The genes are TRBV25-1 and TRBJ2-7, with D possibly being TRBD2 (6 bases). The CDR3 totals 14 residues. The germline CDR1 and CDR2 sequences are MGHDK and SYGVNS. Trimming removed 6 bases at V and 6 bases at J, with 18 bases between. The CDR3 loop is CASRRQGGLTEQYF. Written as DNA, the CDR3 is TGTGCCAGCAGGCGCCAGGGAGGTCTAACCGAGCAGTACTTC.

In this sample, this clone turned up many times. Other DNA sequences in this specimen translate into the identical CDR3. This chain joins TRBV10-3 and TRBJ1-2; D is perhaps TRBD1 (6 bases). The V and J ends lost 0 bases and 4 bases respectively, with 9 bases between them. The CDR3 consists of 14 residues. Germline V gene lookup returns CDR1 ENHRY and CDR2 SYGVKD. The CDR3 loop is CAISESGQSYGYTF. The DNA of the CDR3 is TGTGCCATCAGTGAGTCCGGACAGAGCTATGGCTACACCTTC.

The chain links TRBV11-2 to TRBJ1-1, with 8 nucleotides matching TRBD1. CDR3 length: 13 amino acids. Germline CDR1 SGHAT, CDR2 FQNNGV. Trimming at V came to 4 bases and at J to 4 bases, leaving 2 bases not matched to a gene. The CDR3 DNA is TGTGCCAGCAGCTCGACAGGGGTCACTGAAGCTTTCTTT. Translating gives CASSSTGVTEAFF.

The DNA of the CDR3 is TGCGCCAGCAGCCAGGGTCGTAACAGGGACAATCAGCCCCAGCATTTT. This encodes CASSQGRNRDNQPQHF. The chain has TRBV4-1 and TRBJ1-5, with TRBD1 as a possible D gene (6 bases). There are 16 residues in the CDR3. CDR1 and CDR2 (germline): MGHRA, YSYEKL. Trimming removed 3 bases at V and 3 bases at J, with 15 bases between.

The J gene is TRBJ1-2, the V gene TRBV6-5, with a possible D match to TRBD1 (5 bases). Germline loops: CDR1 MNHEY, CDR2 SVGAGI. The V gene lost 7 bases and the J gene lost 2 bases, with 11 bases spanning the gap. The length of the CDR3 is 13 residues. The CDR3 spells CASKGAGNYGYTF. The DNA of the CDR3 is TGTGCCAGCAAAGGAGCAGGGAACTATGGCTACACCTTC.

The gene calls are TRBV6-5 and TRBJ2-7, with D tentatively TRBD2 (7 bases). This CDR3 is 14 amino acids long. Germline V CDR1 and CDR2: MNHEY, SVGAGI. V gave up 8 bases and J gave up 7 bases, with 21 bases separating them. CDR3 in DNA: TGTGCCAGCGGAATGGGAGGGGGTTTGGTAGAGCAGTACTTC. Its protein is CASGMGGGLVEQYF.

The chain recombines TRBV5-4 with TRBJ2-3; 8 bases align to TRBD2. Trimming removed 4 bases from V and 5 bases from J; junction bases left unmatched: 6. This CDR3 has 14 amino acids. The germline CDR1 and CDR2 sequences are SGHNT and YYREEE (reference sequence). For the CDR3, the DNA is TGTGCCAGCAGCCCGGGACTAGAAGGAGATACGCAGTATTTT. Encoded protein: CASSPGLEGDTQYF.

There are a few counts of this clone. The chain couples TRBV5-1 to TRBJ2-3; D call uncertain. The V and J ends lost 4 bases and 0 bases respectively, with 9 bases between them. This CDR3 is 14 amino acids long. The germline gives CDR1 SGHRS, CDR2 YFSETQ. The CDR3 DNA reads TGCGCCAGCAGCCCCCGACTCAGCACAGATACGCAGTATTTT. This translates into CASSPRLSTDTQYF.

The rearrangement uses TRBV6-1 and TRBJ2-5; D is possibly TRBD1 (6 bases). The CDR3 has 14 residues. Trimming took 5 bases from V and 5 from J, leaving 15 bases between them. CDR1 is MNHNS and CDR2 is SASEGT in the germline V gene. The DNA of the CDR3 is TGTGCCAGCAGTCTTGAACAGGGCCAGGAGACCCAGTACTTC. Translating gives CASSLEQGQETQYF.

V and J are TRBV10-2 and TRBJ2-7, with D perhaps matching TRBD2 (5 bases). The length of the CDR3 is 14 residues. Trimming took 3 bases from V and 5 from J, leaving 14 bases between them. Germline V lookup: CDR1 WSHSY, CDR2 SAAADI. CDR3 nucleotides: TGCGCCAGCAGTGATCAGCGGCCTAGAAACGAGCAGTACTTC. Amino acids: CASSDQRPRNEQYF.

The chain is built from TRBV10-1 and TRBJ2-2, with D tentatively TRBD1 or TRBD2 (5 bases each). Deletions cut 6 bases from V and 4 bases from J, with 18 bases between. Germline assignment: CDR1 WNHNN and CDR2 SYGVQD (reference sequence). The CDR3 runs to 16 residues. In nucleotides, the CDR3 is TGCGCCAGCAGCCCAGGGAGTTGGATAAGCACCGGGGAGCTGTTTTTT. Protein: CASSPGSWISTGELFF.

CDR3 loop: CAWDPQGSNSPLHF. For the CDR3, the DNA is TGTGCCTGGGACCCACAGGGGTCTAATTCACCCCTCCACTTT. The V and J genes are TRBV30 and TRBJ1-6; the match to TRBD1 covers 7 bases. CDR1 and CDR2 from the germline V gene are GTSNPN and SVGIG (reference sequence). The CDR3 runs to 14 residues. V trimming: 5 bases; J trimming: 6 bases; junction bases outside the gene matches: 7.